A selection of T cell receptor beta chains follows, all from one sample in a study of graft-versus-host responses after intestinal transplantation. The method was immunoSEQ multiplex PCR; TCRdb's version includes in-frame clones alone and lacks a portion of them. The repertoire holds about 21,000 clones, with 50% to 60% as singletons. Specimen: alloreactive CD4+ T cells from a mixed lymphocyte reaction culture, collected before intestinal transplant. All receptors come from a human patient who received an intestinal transplant. Both conserved end residues are part of each CDR3. The D gene is left open where the match is weak. Size is stated for part of the rows, as once, few or many counts, or as a class when the clone is expanded.

v_gene	d_gene	j_gene	abundance	len	CDR3nt	CDR3aa
TRBV7-2	.	TRBJ2-5	.	12	TGTGCCAGCAGCTTAGACGGGGAGACCCAGTACTTC	CASSLDGETQYF
TRBV27	.	TRBJ2-3	.	19	TGTGCCAGCACCCAAATATCAGCGCTCCGACGGATTCCCACAGATACGCAGTATTTT	CASTQISALRRIPTDTQYF
TRBV28	.	TRBJ2-3	.	14	TGTGCCAGCAGTTCTAGTGACTTGCGAGATACGCAGTATTTT	CASSSSDLRDTQYF
TRBV7-3	TRBD2	TRBJ2-1	.	15	TGTGCCAGCAGCGTAGGACTAGCTCCTGGCAATGAGCAGTTCTTC	CASSVGLAPGNEQFF
TRBV30	.	TRBJ2-5	.	11	TGTGCCTGGAGTGTACTAGAGACCCAGTACTTC	CAWSVLETQYF
TRBV12-5	.	TRBJ1-3	.	13	TGTGCTAGTGGTTTGGGACACGGAAACACCATATATTTT	CASGLGHGNTIYF
TRBV29-1	.	TRBJ2-3	.	14	TGCAGCGTTGTCCTAGGATCTAGCACAGATACGCAGTATTTT	CSVVLGSSTDTQYF
TRBV6-1	.	TRBJ2-6	few	13	TGTGCCACCGAGCACTCTGGGGCCAACGTCCTGACTTTC	CATEHSGANVLTF
TRBV28	TRBD2	TRBJ2-3	.	16	TGTGCCAGCAGTCCTCTAGCGGTAACTAGCACAGATACGCAGTATTTT	CASSPLAVTSTDTQYF
TRBV18	.	TRBJ2-3	.	13	TGTGCCAGCTCACCCGTAGGCACAGATACGCAGTATTTT	CASSPVGTDTQYF
TRBV5-1	TRBD1	TRBJ2-7	.	14	TGCGCCAGCAGCCCCGGGACAGGGACGAACGAGCAGTACTTC	CASSPGTGTNEQYF
TRBV10-3	.	TRBJ1-1	.	11	TGTGCCATCAGTGAAGGCAGGGAAGCTTTCTTT	CAISEGREAFF
TRBV28	TRBD1	TRBJ2-7	.	14	TGTGCCAGCAGAGAGACAGGGAGCTCCTACGAGCAGTACTTC	CASRETGSSYEQYF
TRBV6-5	.	TRBJ2-5	few	16	TGTGCCAGCAGTTACTCGAGTCTTACAGTCGTTGAGACCCAGTACTTC	CASSYSSLTVVETQYF
TRBV18	.	TRBJ1-4	.	17	TGTGCCAGCTCACCAGTACTACGAGCGGACAGCTACGAAAAACTGTTTTTT	CASSPVLRADSYEKLFF
TRBV7-2	.	TRBJ2-7	.	14	TGTGCCAGCAGCCCGCAGGGGAGCTCCTACGAGCAGTACTTC	CASSPQGSSYEQYF
TRBV7-3	TRBD2	TRBJ2-3	.	16	TGTGCCAGCAGCTTAGGTTCTAGCGGGAGGACAGATACGCAGTATTTT	CASSLGSSGRTDTQYF
TRBV18	TRBD1	TRBJ1-1	few	17	TGTGCCAGCTCACGGGGACAGGGGGCAAGGGTAGGCACTGAAGCTTTCTTT	CASSRGQGARVGTEAFF
TRBV7-2	.	TRBJ1-1	.	15	TGTGCCAGCAGCCCACGAACAGGGCTGGGCACTGAAGCTTTCTTT	CASSPRTGLGTEAFF
TRBV14	.	TRBJ1-2	few	13	TGTGCCAGCAGCCAATCACTGATCTATGGCTACACCTTC	CASSQSLIYGYTF
TRBV19	.	TRBJ1-6	.	14	TGTGCCAGTCGACTCCGCTCTGGCAATTCACCCCTCCACTTT	CASRLRSGNSPLHF
TRBV30	.	TRBJ2-7	few	12	TGTGCCTGGAGGGCAGGGACCTACGAGCAGTACTTC	CAWRAGTYEQYF